These T cell receptor beta chains were read from a single sample in a study of CXCR3-negative and CXCR3-positive naive CD8 T cells. TCRdb re-called the 5' RACE reads; one entry per CDR3 protein, DNA not given. This sample contains over 55,000 distinct CDR3 sequences. Sequenced input: naive CXCR3+ CD8+ T cells from blood. The receptors originated from a human donor in good health. Some clones in this sample may be carry-over from other donors' samples. The CDR3 runs from the conserved cysteine through the conserved F or W. A row's size may be missing; if present it is once, few, many or a size class.

v_call	j_call	clone_size	cdr3_aa
TRBV12-3/TRBV12-4	TRBJ1-6	NA	CASSFAHNSPLHF
TRBV4-3	TRBJ2-5	NA	CASSRGGGADETQYF
TRBV11-3	TRBJ1-3	NA	CASSLVPDYSGNTIYF
TRBV6-1	TRBJ2-7	NA	CASSESTGAYEQYF
TRBV12-3/TRBV12-4	TRBJ2-1	NA	CASRTSSGGVYNEQFF
TRBV29-1	TRBJ2-1	NA	CSTQSSYNEQFF
TRBV7-8	TRBJ1-6	NA	CASSDEVGGNSPLHF
TRBV28	TRBJ2-7	NA	CASSFHFRQGPSSYEQYF
TRBV6-6	TRBJ1-1	NA	CASSYRGWNTEAFF
TRBV23-1	TRBJ2-7	medium-sized	CASSQVGERISYEQYF
TRBV20-1	TRBJ2-1	NA	CSARDLERGDYNEQFF
TRBV5-1	TRBJ2-7	NA	CASSLTTAYEQYF
TRBV4-2	TRBJ2-2	NA	CASRAGGPGAGELFF
TRBV2	TRBJ1-3	NA	CASMRGDDGDTIYF
TRBV12-3/TRBV12-4	TRBJ2-3	NA	CASSGSGGAPDTQYF
TRBV28	TRBJ2-1	NA	CASNPRTGNNEQFF
TRBV20-1	TRBJ2-7	NA	CSARGPSGNSAHEQYF
TRBV5-6	TRBJ2-5	NA	CASSSRASGGNTQYF
TRBV6-5	TRBJ1-2	NA	CASEGVGGYTF
TRBV29-1	TRBJ2-2	NA	CSVESSRANTGELFF
TRBV29-1	TRBJ1-2	NA	CSVEVAHGYTF
TRBV12-3/TRBV12-4	TRBJ2-1	NA	CASSLSGLAGRNEQFF
TRBV7-9	TRBJ1-1	NA	CASSLAQGNTEAFF
TRBV10-2	TRBJ2-1	medium-sized	CASSRRQGTYNEQFF
TRBV15	TRBJ2-4	NA	CATSSEGEVAKNIQYF
TRBV6-5	TRBJ2-7	NA	CASSYKSTHWEQYF
TRBV29-1	TRBJ2-1	NA	CSVEDPGGVYNEQFF
TRBV5-5	TRBJ2-7	NA	CASSQTGTGVYEQYF
TRBV5-1	TRBJ2-2	NA	CASRLSGELFF
TRBV9	TRBJ1-2	NA	CASSVDRGPGGQYGYTF
TRBV29-1	TRBJ2-1	NA	CSEGRAGSSYNEQFF
TRBV10-2	TRBJ2-7	NA	CASSEPGQGLYEQYF
TRBV6-6	TRBJ1-2	NA	CASSSRQGLSANYGYTF
TRBV6-6	TRBJ1-1	NA	CASSFRTDTEAFF
TRBV5-1	TRBJ2-7	NA	CASSLEPQPYSREQYF
TRBV6-1	TRBJ2-5	NA	CASSEAGGQETQYF
TRBV29-1	TRBJ2-3	NA	CSVELGVGRGGTDTQYF
TRBV11-2	TRBJ2-7	NA	CASSLGLAYEQYF